The 10 T cell receptor beta chains listed next were all sequenced from one sample in a study of blood T cell repertoires in COVID-19. Repertoires were generated with immunoSEQ multiplex PCR, while TCRdb's copy carries only in-frame clones and drops some. The sample holds about 140,000 clones, 60% to 85% seen once. Input material: peripheral blood. These receptors were taken from a man aged 50-59 years with active or convalescent COVID-19.

The chain couples TRBV19 to TRBJ2-2, with a possible D match to TRBD1 (6 bases). The CDR3 covers 14 residues. Germline V gene lookup returns CDR1 LNHDA and CDR2 SQIVND (reference sequence). V lost 6 bases, J lost 1 base, and 9 bases lay in between. The CDR3 nucleotides read TGTGCCAGTAGCCTACAGGGGAACACCGGGGAGCTGTTTTTT. The encoded protein is CASSLQGNTGELFF.

This clone was recorded at least ten times. The V call is TRBV25-1, the J call TRBJ1-3; 7 bases match TRBD1. J lost 4 bases, V lost 2 bases, and 5 bases had no gene match. CDR1 MGHDK and CDR2 SYGVNS come from the germline V gene. The CDR3 consists of 15 residues. In DNA form, the CDR3 reads TGTGCCAGCAGTGAAGTAGGGGGCTCGGGAAACACCATATATTTT. Amino acid sequence: CASSEVGGSGNTIYF. Using reference TRBV25-1 and TRBJ1-3 for the parts outside the CDR3, the full variable domain is EADIYQTPRYLVIGTGKKITLECSQTMGHDKMYWYQQDPGMELHLIHYSYGVNSTEKGDLSSESTVSRIRTEHFPLTLESARPSHTSQYLCASSEVGGSGNTIYFGEGSWLTVV.

This clone was detected a few times. CDR3 protein: CASSQVADEQFF. CDR3 bases: TGTGCCAGCAGCCAAGTAGCAGATGAGCAGTTCTTC. This chain links TRBV3-1 (or the pseudogene TRBV3-2) with TRBJ2-1, with D uncertain. Germline V gene data show CDR1 as LGHDT and CDR2 as YNNKEL (reference sequence). The CDR3 spans 12 residues. The V end was cut by 1 base, the J end by 8 bases, with 6 bases between.

There are a few counts of this clone. The chain carries TRBV28 and TRBJ1-2; TRBD1 is a possible D gene (6 bases). This CDR3 spans 12 amino acids. V shed 3 bases and J shed 8 bases, with 10 bases lying between them. CDR1 MDHEN and CDR2 SYDVKM come from the germline V gene. DNA for the CDR3: TGTGCCAGCAGTTTGGACAGATGGGGCTACACCTTC. Its protein is CASSLDRWGYTF.

V and J are TRBV5-6 and TRBJ1-1, with 10 bases identical to TRBD1. V dropped 4 bases and J dropped 2; count of bases not matched to a gene: 5. The CDR3 runs 15 residues. The germline V gene has CDR1 SGHDT and CDR2 YYEEEE. Here the CDR3 reads CASSPLTGGNTEAFF. CDR3 DNA: TGTGCCAGCAGCCCTTTGACAGGGGGCAACACTGAAGCTTTCTTT.

The chain has TRBV6-5 and TRBJ1-5; D possibly corresponds to TRBD1 (6 bases). V shed 5 bases and J shed 0 bases, with 11 bases lying between them. The CDR3 contains 15 residues. CDR1 and CDR2 from the germline V gene are MNHEY and SVGAGI. CDR3 amino acids: CASSTSRGSNQPQHF. Here the CDR3 DNA reads TGTGCCAGCAGTACCTCCAGGGGTAGCAATCAGCCCCAGCATTTT.

This clone was counted many times. The V gene is TRBV29-1, the J gene TRBJ2-7, with 8 nucleotides matching TRBD2. V was pared by 6 bases and J by 5 bases, with 12 bases of the junction left unmatched. The length of the CDR3 is 14 residues. Germline CDR1 reads SQVTM; CDR2 reads ANQGSEA. The CDR3 sequence is CSVPVSAGGHEQYF. The CDR3 coding sequence is TGCAGCGTCCCCGTTTCCGCGGGAGGCCACGAGCAGTACTTC.

The chain recombines TRBV5-4 with TRBJ2-3; perhaps TRBD2 as D (5 bases). Deletions cut 0 bases from V and 1 base from J, with 9 bases between. Germline-derived CDR1 and CDR2 are SGHNT and YYREEE (reference sequence). This CDR3 is 15 amino acids long. In nucleotides, the CDR3 is TGTGCCAGCAGCTTGGGCGTGGGAGGCACAGATACGCAGTATTTT. It yields the protein CASSLGVGGTDTQYF.

The V gene is TRBV7-9, the J gene TRBJ1-3; 7 bases line up with TRBD1. V lost 4 bases to trimming and J lost 0 bases; unmatched junction nucleotides: 6. This CDR3 is 16 amino acids long. Germline assignment: CDR1 SEHNR and CDR2 FQNEAQ (reference sequence). This CDR3 is CASSYTGDFSGNTIYF. The DNA for the CDR3 is TGTGCCAGCAGCTACACAGGGGACTTCTCTGGAAACACCATATATTTT.

V and J are TRBV11-2 and TRBJ1-1; no firm D call. Germline loops: CDR1 SGHAT, CDR2 FQNNGV. The CDR3 runs 15 residues. Trimming took 3 bases from V and 4 from J, leaving 15 bases between them. CDR3 nucleotides: TGTGCCAGCAGCTTCGGAGGCGGCCAAGGCACTGAAGCTTTCTTT. Residues: CASSFGGGQGTEAFF. The full variable domain, in which reference TRBV11-2 and TRBJ1-1 provide the parts outside the CDR3, is EAGVAQSPRYKIIEKRQSVAFWCNPISGHATLYWYQQILGQGPKLLIQFQNNGVVDDSQLPKDRFSAERLKGVDSTLKIQPAKLEDSAVYLCASSFGGGQGTEAFFGQGTRLTVV.